Given below is one T cell receptor (beta chain) in context. Its antigen remains unidentified. The sample belongs to a study of cytomegalovirus exposure and HLA in healthy donors. Study summary: In a later analysis, the roughly 120 validation repertoires were reported to have used the same platform as the roughly 730 first-cohort repertoires. Findings of the study overall: Cytomegalovirus status was reportedly diagnosed by the classifier with high sensitivity and specificity. Despite most TCR sequences being rare, some public TCRs occurred in many donors.

This CDR3 is 13 amino acids long. V lost 3 bases and J 6 bases, leaving 11 bases between the germline ends. Germline V gene lookup returns CDR1 SEHNR and CDR2 FQNEAQ (reference sequence). Sequenced by immunoSEQ multiplex PCR; TCRdb stores in-frame clones only, minus some. The sample lists 200,000 to 250,000 clones; about 90% were seen once. The receptor was derived from a woman younger than 35 in good health and CMV-seronegative. Material: PBMCs. This chain links TRBV7-9 with TRBJ1-2; the D is unclear. The CDR3 sequence: CASSFIMGHGYTF. The CDR3, as DNA: TGTGCCAGCAGCTTCATTATGGGCCATGGCTACACCTTC.